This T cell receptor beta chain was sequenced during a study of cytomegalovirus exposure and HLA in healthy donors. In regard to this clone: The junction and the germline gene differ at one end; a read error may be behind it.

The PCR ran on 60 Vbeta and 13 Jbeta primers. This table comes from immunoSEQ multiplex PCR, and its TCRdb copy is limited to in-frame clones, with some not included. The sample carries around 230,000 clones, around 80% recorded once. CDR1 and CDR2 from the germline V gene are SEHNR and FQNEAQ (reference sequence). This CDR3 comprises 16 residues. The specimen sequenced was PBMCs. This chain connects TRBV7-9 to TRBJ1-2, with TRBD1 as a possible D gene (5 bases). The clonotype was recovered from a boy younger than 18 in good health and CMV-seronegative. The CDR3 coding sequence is TGTTCCAGCAGCGACCACTACACGACAGAAATATATGGCTACACCTTC. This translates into CSSSDHYTTEIYGYTF.